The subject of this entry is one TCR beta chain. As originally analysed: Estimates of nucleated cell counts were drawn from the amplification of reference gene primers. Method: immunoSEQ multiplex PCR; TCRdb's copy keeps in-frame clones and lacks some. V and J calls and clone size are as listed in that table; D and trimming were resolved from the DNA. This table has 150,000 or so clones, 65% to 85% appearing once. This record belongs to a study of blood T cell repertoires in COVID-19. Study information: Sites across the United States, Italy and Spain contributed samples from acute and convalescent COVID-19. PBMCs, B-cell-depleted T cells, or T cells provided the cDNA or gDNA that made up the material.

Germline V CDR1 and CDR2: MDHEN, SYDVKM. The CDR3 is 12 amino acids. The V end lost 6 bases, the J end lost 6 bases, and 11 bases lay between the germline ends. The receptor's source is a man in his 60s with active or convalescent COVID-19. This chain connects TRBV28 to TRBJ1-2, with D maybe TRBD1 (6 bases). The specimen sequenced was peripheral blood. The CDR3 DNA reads TGTGCCAGCAGCGTAACAGGGAATGGCTACACCTTC. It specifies CASSVTGNGYTF.